What follows is one T cell receptor (beta chain) and its context. Its antigen remains unidentified. Data came from immunoSEQ multiplex PCR; TCRdb stores just in-frame clones and leaves some out. The profile shows 35,000 to 45,000 clones, around 91% of them singletons. These data are taken from a study of OX40 agonist ivuxolimab in advanced cancers. Study results and caveats: The study did not work out the antigen specificity of the expanded peripheral T cells.

This material consisted of CD4+ or CD8+ T cells sorted from blood, taken in a trial of the OX40 agonist ivuxolimab. The TCR comes from an adult with an advanced solid tumor such as melanoma, head and neck, liver or kidney cancer.

For the CDR3, the DNA is TGTGCCAGCAGTTTATTCAGGGCGTCAACTAATGAAAAACTGTTTTTT. The encoded protein is CASSLFRASTNEKLFF. This chain joins TRBV28 and TRBJ1-4; D is possibly TRBD1 (5 bases). Between the trimmed V and J ends, which lost 1 base and 0 bases, there was a span of 9 bases. CDR1 is MDHEN, CDR2 SYDVKM, per germline. The CDR3 spans 16 residues.